The clone carrying this T cell receptor beta chain was found a few times. Its cognate antigen is unknown. Through a sample-barcoded 5' primer and a J-beta primer mix, a second PCR was run for about 6 to 11 cycles. TCRdb recomputed calls from the 5' RACE reads with MiXCR, one row per CDR3 protein. There are fewer than 900,000 distinct CDR3 sequences in the sample; 49% occur only once, and about 32% lies in the top ten. The entry originates in a study of blood T cells in healthy people across ages. CDR3 length: 14 residues. The V end was cut by 1 base, the J end by 7 bases, with 13 bases between. Study-wide points: Diversity of TCR beta per million T cells declined in a roughly linear way with age.

The V gene is TRBV12-3 or TRBV12-4, the J gene TRBJ1-2; D is uncertain. The sequence derives from a woman aged 60-70 years in good health. Sequencing was performed on blood. The CDR3 nucleotides read TGTGCCAGCAGTTTAGAGGGCGCGGCGCGTGGCTACACCTTC. It encodes CASSLEGAARGYTF.